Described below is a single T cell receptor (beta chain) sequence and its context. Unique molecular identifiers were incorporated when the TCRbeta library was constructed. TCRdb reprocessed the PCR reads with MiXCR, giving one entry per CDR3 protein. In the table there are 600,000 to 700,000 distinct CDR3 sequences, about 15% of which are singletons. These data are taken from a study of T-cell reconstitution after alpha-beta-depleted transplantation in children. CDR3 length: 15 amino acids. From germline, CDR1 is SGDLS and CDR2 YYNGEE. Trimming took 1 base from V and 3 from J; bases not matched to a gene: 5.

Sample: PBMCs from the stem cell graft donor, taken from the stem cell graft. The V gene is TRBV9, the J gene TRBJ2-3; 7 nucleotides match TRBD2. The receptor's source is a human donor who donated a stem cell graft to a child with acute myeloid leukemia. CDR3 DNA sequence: TGTGCCAGCAGCGTAAGTCCTAGCGGTACAGATACGCAGTATTTT. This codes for CASSVSPSGTDTQYF.